The 11 T cell receptor beta chains presented below share a single source sample, sequenced in a study of shared clonotypes between healthy human individuals. This table comes from immunoSEQ multiplex PCR, and its TCRdb copy is limited to in-frame clones, with some not included. Seen here are about 2.3 million clones, around 93% observed once, and the top ten hold 0.3% to 0.45%. Sample: naive CD4+ T cells from PBMCs. Sample subset: CD45RA+ positively selected. All receptors come from a man younger than 35 in good health. Some clones in this sample may be carry-over from other donors' samples.

The V call is TRBV4-2, the J call TRBJ2-1, with D hard to call. The CDR3 has 12 amino acids. Between the trimmed V and J ends, which lost 6 bases and 4 bases, there was a span of 7 bases. The V gene's germline CDR1 is LGHNA and CDR2 YNFKEQ. The CDR3 DNA sequence: TGTGCCAGCAGGGGCGATTACAATGAGCAGTTCTTC. This encodes CASRGDYNEQFF.

V and J are TRBV6-6 and TRBJ1-1, with D uncertain. Germline values: CDR1 MNHNY, CDR2 SVGAGI (reference sequence). The CDR3 totals 12 residues. Trimming cost V 2 bases and J 7 bases, with 8 bases left between them. The DNA of the CDR3 is TGTGCCAGCAGTTACCCTGAGATTGAAGCTTTCTTT. This encodes CASSYPEIEAFF.

The chain is built from TRBV5-1 and TRBJ2-7; 7 bases match TRBD2. The CDR3 runs 16 residues. Germline CDR1 is SGHRS and CDR2 is YFSETQ. V shed 0 bases and J 0 bases; nucleotides not matched to a gene: 6. CDR3 coding DNA: TGCGCCAGCAGCTTGGGCGGCGGGAGTAGCTCCTACGAGCAGTACTTC. Encoded protein: CASSLGGGSSSYEQYF.

The V gene is TRBV9, the J gene TRBJ1-2; no clear D. Germline-derived CDR1 and CDR2 are SGDLS and YYNGEE. This CDR3 is 16 amino acids long. Trimming removed 0 bases from V and 5 bases from J, with 17 bases in between. Here the CDR3 DNA reads TGTGCCAGCAGCGTAGCTCTTAATCCTAGAGGGTATGGCTACACCTTC. Translated: CASSVALNPRGYGYTF. The full variable domain, completed using reference TRBV9 and TRBJ1-2, is DSGVTQTPKHLITATGQRVTLRCSPRSGDLSVYWYQQSLDQGLQFLIQYYNGEERAKGNILERFSAQQFPDLHSELNLSSLELGDSALYFCASSVALNPRGYGYTFGSGTRLTVV.

V and J are TRBV5-1 and TRBJ2-1; TRBD2 matches 7 bases. Germline CDR1 SGHRS, CDR2 YFSETQ. The CDR3 runs 16 residues. V lost 4 bases and J lost 4; bases outside the gene matches: 11. The CDR3 is CASSPVWRDYYNEQFF. For the CDR3, the DNA is TGCGCCAGCAGCCCAGTCTGGAGGGACTATTACAATGAGCAGTTCTTC.

This clone was observed once. This chain joins TRBV4-2 and TRBJ2-7; D is possibly TRBD2 (6 bases). This CDR3 is built from 19 residues. Germline values: CDR1 LGHNA, CDR2 YNFKEQ. Trimming pared 0 bases from V and 3 bases from J, leaving 24 bases between. CDR3 nucleotide sequence: TGTGCCAGCAGCCAAGAACCCGAGTCCAATAGCGGAGCTTACTACGAGCAGTACTTC. Translated, it gives CASSQEPESNSGAYYEQYF.

This rearrangement joins TRBV19 to TRBJ2-7; D might be TRBD2 (6 bases). The germline CDR1 and CDR2 sequences are LNHDA and SQIVND (reference sequence). Between the trimmed V and J ends, which lost 6 bases and 3 bases, there was a span of 18 bases. The CDR3 is made up of 15 amino acids. The CDR3, as DNA: TGTGCCAGTAGCTCCTATGGGACCGGGAGCTACGAGCAGTACTTC. Translated, it gives CASSSYGTGSYEQYF.

The chain has TRBV28 and TRBJ1-2; D remains unclear. Trimming shortened V by 5 bases and J by 5 bases, and 12 bases separated the two germline ends. Germline CDR1 and CDR2: MDHEN and SYDVKM. The CDR3 consists of 13 residues. As DNA, the CDR3 is TGTGCCAGCAGTACCCGATGGCCGTATGGCTACACCTTC. Translation: CASSTRWPYGYTF.

Turning to this clone: One end of the junction fails to match germline, which may point to a read error. The chain uses TRBV2 and TRBJ1-4; TRBD1 matches at 7 bases. The CDR3 consists of 15 residues. CDR1 SNHLY and CDR2 FYNNEI come from the germline V gene. The CDR3 region is CASSEGGTADEELFF. The DNA for the CDR3 is TGTGCCAGCAGTGAGGGGGGGACAGCTGATGAAGAACTGTTTTTT.

The chain is built from TRBV5-1 and TRBJ2-1; TRBD1 matches at 7 bases. CDR3 size: 15 residues. Losses at the gene ends were 1 base for V and 4 bases for J; bases not matched to a gene: 5. CDR1 is SGHRS, CDR2 YFSETQ, per germline. The chain's CDR3 is CASSLREGQYNEQFF. CDR3 sequence (DNA): TGCGCCAGCAGCTTGAGAGAGGGACAGTACAATGAGCAGTTCTTC.

The rearrangement links TRBV11-3 to TRBJ2-5, with 8 positions matching TRBD2. Germline V gene sequence: CDR1 SGHNT, CDR2 YENEEA. CDR3 size: 13 residues. V trimming: 2 bases; J trimming: 5 bases; junction bases outside the gene matches: 1. CDR3 amino acids: CASSLSGGETQYF. In nucleotides, the CDR3 is TGTGCCAGCAGCTTATCGGGGGGGGAGACCCAGTACTTC. Complete variable domain (other parts from reference TRBV11-3 and TRBJ2-5): EAGVVQSPRYKIIEKKQPVAFWCNPISGHNTLYWYLQNLGQGPELLIRYENEEAVDDSQLPKDRFSAERLKGVDSTLKIQPAELGDSAVYLCASSLSGGETQYFGPGTRLLVL.